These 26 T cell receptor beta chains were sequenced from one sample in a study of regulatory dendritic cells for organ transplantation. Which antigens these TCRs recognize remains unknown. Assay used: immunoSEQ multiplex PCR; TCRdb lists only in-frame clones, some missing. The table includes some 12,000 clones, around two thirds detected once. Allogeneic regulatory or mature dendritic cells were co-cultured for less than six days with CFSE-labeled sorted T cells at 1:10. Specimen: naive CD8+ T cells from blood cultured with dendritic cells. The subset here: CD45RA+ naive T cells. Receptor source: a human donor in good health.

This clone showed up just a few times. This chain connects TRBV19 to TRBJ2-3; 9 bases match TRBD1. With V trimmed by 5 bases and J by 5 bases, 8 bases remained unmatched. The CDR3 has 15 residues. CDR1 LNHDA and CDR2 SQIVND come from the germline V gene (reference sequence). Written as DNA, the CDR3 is TGTGCCAGTAGTTGGGGACAGGGCGGAGAAGATACGCAGTATTTT. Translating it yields CASSWGQGGEDTQYF.

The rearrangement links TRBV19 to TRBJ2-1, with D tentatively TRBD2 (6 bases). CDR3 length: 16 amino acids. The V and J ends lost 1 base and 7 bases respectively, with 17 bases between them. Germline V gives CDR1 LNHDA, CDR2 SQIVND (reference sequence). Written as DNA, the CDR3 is TGTGCCAGTAGTATAGCCGGGGAGGCTCTGGGGAATGAGCAGTTCTTC. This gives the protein CASSIAGEALGNEQFF.

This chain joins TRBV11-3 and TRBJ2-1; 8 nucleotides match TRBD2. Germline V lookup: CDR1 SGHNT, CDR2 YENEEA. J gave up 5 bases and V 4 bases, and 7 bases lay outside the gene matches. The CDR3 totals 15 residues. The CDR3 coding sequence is TGTGCCAGCAGCTCATGGATAGCGGGGCACAATGAGCAGTTCTTC. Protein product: CASSSWIAGHNEQFF.

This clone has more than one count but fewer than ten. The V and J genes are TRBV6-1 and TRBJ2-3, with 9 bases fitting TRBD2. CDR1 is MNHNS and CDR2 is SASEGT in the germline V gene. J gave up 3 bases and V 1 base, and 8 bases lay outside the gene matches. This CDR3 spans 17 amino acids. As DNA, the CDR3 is TGTGCCAGCAGTGAAGGAATGGGCGGGGGGGGGACAGATACGCAGTATTTT. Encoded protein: CASSEGMGGGGTDTQYF.

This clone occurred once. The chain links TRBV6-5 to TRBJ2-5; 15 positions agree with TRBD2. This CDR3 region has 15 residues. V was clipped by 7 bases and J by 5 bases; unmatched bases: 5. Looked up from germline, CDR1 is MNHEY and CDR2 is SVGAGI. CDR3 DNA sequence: TGTGCCAGCACCCGGGGGACTAGCGGGGGGGAGACCCAGTACTTC. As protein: CASTRGTSGGETQYF.

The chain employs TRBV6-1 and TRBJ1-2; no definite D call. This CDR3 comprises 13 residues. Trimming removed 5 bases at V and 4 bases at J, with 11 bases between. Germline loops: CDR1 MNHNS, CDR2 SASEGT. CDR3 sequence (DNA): TGTGCCAGCAGTCAAATCGGGAGCTATGGCTACACCTTC. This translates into CASSQIGSYGYTF.

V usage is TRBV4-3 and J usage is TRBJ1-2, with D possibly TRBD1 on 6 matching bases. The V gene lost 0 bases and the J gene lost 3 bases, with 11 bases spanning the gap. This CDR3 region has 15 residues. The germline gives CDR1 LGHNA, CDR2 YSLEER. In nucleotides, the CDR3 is TGCGCCAGCAGCCAAGATCTACCAGGGGACTATGGCTACACCTTC. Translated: CASSQDLPGDYGYTF.

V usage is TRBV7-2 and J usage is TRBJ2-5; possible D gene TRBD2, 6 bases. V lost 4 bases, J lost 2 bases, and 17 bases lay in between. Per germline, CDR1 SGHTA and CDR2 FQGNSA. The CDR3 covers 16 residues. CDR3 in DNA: TGTGCCAGCAGCTCCGTACGGGGACTCCTGCAAGAGACCCAGTACTTC. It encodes CASSSVRGLLQETQYF.

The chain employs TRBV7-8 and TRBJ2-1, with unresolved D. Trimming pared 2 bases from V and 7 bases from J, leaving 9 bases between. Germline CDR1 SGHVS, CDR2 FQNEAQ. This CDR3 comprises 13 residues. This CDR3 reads CASSLYQRNEQFF. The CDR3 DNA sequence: TGTGCCAGCAGCTTATACCAGAGGAATGAGCAGTTCTTC.

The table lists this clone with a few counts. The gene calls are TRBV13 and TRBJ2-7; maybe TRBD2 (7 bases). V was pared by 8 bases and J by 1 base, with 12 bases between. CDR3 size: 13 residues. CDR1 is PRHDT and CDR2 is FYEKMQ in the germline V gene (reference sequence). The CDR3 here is CASVGGASYEQYF. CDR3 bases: TGTGCCAGCGTGGGGGGGGCTTCCTACGAGCAGTACTTC.

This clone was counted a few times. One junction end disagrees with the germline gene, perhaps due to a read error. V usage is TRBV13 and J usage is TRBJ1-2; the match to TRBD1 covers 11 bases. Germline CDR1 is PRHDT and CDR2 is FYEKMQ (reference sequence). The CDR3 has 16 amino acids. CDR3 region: CASSVGGQGERDGYTF. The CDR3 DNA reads TGTGCCAGCAGCGTAGGGGGACAGGGGGAAAGGGATGGCTACACCTTC.

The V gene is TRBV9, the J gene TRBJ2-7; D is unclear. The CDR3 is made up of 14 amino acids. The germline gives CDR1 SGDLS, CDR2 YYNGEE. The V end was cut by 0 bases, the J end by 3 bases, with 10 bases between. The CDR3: CASSVGSSGYEQYF. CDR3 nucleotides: TGTGCCAGCAGCGTAGGGTCTTCGGGCTACGAGCAGTACTTC.

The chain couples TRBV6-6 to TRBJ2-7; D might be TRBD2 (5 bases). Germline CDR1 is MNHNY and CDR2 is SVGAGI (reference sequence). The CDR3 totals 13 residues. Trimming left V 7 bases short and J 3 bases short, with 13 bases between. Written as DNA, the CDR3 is TGTGCCAGCACGGAGGACGGTGACTACGAGCAGTACTTC. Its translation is CASTEDGDYEQYF.

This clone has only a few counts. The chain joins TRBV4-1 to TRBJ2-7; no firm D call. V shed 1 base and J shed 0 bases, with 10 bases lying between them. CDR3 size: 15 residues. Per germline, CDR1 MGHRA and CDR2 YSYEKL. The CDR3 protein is CASSQGGESSYEQYF. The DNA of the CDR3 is TGCGCCAGCAGCCAAGGAGGAGAAAGCTCCTACGAGCAGTACTTC.

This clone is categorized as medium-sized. The CDR3 reads CASSLDASVFYEQYF. In DNA, the CDR3 is TGTGCCAGCAGCTTAGACGCCTCGGTTTTCTACGAGCAGTACTTC. The rearrangement uses TRBV11-2 and TRBJ2-7; the D is unclear. The CDR3 length is 15 residues. The germline V and J ends were trimmed by 0 bases and 3 bases, with 12 bases remaining between them. Germline assignment: CDR1 SGHAT and CDR2 FQNNGV.

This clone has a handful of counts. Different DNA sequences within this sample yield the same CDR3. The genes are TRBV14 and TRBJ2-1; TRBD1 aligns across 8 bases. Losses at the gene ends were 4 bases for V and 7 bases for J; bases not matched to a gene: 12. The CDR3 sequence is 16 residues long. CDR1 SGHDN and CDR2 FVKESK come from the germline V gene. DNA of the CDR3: TGTGCCAGCAGCCCACTCCAACCGACAGGGGAAAATGAGCAGTTCTTC. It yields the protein CASSPLQPTGENEQFF.

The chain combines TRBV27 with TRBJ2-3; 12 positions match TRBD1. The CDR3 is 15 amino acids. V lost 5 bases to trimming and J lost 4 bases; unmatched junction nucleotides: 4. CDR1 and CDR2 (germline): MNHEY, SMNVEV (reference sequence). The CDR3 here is CASSTGTGGADTQYF. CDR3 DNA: TGTGCCAGCAGTACCGGGACAGGGGGCGCAGATACGCAGTATTTT.

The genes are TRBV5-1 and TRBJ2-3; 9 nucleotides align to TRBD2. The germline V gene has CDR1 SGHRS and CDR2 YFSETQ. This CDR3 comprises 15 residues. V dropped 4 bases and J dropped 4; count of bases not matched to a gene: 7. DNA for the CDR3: TGCGCCAGCAGCCCGGGACTAGCAGCGGCAGATACGCAGTATTTT. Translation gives CASSPGLAAADTQYF.

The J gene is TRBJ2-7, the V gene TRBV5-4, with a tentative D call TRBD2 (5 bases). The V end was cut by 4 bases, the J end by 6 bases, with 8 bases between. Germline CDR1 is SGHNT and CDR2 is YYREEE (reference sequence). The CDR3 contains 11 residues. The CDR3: CASSQGGEQYF. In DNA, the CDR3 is TGTGCCAGCAGCCAAGGAGGCGAGCAGTACTTC.

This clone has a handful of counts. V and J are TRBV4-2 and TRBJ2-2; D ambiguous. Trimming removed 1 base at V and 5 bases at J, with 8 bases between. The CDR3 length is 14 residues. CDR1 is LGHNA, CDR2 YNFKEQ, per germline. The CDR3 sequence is CASSQGTETGELFF. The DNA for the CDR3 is TGTGCCAGCAGCCAAGGAACAGAGACCGGGGAGCTGTTTTTT.

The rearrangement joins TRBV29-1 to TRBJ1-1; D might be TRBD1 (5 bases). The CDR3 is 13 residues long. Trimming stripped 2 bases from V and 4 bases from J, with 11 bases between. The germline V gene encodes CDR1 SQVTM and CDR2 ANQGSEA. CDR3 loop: CSVEFPGGTEAFF. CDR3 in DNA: TGCAGCGTTGAATTCCCGGGGGGCACTGAAGCTTTCTTT. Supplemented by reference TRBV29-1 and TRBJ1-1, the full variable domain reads SAVISQKPSRDICQRGTSLTIQCQVDSQVTMMFWYRQQPGQSLTLIATANQGSEATYESGFVIDKFPISRPNLTFSTLTVSNMSPEDSSIYLCSVEFPGGTEAFFGQGTRLTVV.

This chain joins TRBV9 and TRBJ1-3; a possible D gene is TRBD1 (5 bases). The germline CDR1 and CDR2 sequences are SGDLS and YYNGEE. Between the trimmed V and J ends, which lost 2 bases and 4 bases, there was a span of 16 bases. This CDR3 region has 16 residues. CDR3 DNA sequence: TGTGCCAGCAGCGTCTTCCGGGACTGGGGGGGAAACACCATATATTTT. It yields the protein CASSVFRDWGGNTIYF.

CDR3 region: CASSPRVGRTDTQYF. The CDR3 DNA follows: TGTGCCAGCAGCCCCCGAGTGGGCCGGACAGATACGCAGTATTTT. The chain employs TRBV7-2 and TRBJ2-3; D call uncertain. V dropped 5 bases and J dropped 3 bases, with 15 bases sitting between them. There are 15 residues in the CDR3. Germline CDR1 reads SGHTA; CDR2 reads FQGNSA.

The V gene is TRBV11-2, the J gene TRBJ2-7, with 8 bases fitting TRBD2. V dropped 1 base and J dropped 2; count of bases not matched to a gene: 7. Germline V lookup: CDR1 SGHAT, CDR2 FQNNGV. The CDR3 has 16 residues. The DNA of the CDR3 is TGTGCCAGCAGCTTAGCGGGTCAGCGGGGGACCTACGAGCAGTACTTC. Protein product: CASSLAGQRGTYEQYF.

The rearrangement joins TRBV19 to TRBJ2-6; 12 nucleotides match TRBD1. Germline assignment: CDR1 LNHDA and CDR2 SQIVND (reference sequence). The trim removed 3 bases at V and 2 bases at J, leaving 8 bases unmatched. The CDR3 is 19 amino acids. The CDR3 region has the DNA TGTGCCAGTAGTATTAGGAGGGACAGGGGGCCTCCTGGGGCCAACGTCCTGACTTTC. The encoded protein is CASSIRRDRGPPGANVLTF. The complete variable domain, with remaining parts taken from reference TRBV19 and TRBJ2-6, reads DGGITQSPKYLFRKEGQNVTLSCEQNLNHDAMYWYRQDPGQGLRLIYYSQIVNDFQKGDIAEGYSVSREKKESFPLTVTSAQKNPTAFYLCASSIRRDRGPPGANVLTFGAGSRLTVL.

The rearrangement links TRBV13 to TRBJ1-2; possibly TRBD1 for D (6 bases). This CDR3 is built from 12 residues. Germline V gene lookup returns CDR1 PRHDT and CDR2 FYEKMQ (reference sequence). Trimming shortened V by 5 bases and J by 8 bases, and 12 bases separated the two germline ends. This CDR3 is CASSLQGQGYTF. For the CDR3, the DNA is TGTGCCAGCAGCCTCCAGGGGCAAGGCTACACCTTC.